These T cell receptor beta chains were read from a single sample in a study of blood T cell repertoires in COVID-19. Sequencing used immunoSEQ multiplex PCR; TCRdb keeps in-frame clones, though not all of them. The sample has approximately 130,000 clones, around 86% seen once. The sample consisted of PBMCs or T cells enriched from blood (not recorded which). These receptors were obtained from a man younger than 40 who had recovered from COVID-19. CDR3s include the opening cysteine and the closing phenylalanine or tryptophan. A D gene is named only where the DNA matches it firmly. Expanded clones get a size class; other rows say once, few or many, or leave the size out.

clone_size: .; d_call: TRBD1; v_call: TRBV6-5; j_call: TRBJ1-3; cdr3_aa: CASSRFRGTGNTIYF; cdr3_nt: TGTGCCAGCAGCCGGTTCAGGGGGACTGGAAACACCATATATTTT
clone_size: few; d_call: .; v_call: TRBV7-3; j_call: TRBJ2-1; cdr3_aa: CASSLDYGPHNEQFF; cdr3_nt: TGTGCCAGCAGCTTAGACTATGGCCCACACAATGAGCAGTTCTTC
clone_size: .; d_call: .; v_call: TRBV4-2; j_call: TRBJ1-1; cdr3_aa: CASSQVSEFAEAFF; cdr3_nt: TGTGCCAGCAGCCAAGTGTCGGAGTTCGCTGAAGCTTTCTTT
clone_size: .; d_call: .; v_call: TRBV5-8; j_call: TRBJ2-3; cdr3_aa: CASAHRKTSTDTQYF; cdr3_nt: TGTGCCAGCGCCCATCGGAAGACTAGCACAGATACGCAGTATTTT
clone_size: once; d_call: TRBD1; v_call: TRBV6-6; j_call: TRBJ1-2; cdr3_aa: CASSPRDRADYGYTF; cdr3_nt: TGTGCCAGCAGTCCCCGGGACAGGGCTGACTATGGCTACACCTTC
clone_size: .; d_call: .; v_call: TRBV19; j_call: TRBJ1-1; cdr3_aa: CASSTLTGVMNTEAFF; cdr3_nt: TGTGCCAGTAGTACCCTGACAGGCGTTATGAACACTGAAGCTTTCTTT
clone_size: .; d_call: .; v_call: TRBV10-1; j_call: TRBJ1-2; cdr3_aa: CASPPEAAGATNGYTF; cdr3_nt: TGCGCCAGCCCCCCAGAGGCAGCCGGAGCAACCAATGGCTACACCTTC
clone_size: .; d_call: TRBD1; v_call: TRBV7-9; j_call: TRBJ1-4; cdr3_aa: CASSGPGTGLGEKLFF; cdr3_nt: TGTGCCAGCAGCGGTCCCGGGACAGGACTGGGTGAAAAACTGTTTTTT
clone_size: .; d_call: .; v_call: TRBV4-1; j_call: TRBJ2-5; cdr3_aa: CASSQEGRSQETQYF; cdr3_nt: TGCGCCAGCAGCCAAGAGGGCAGAAGCCAAGAGACCCAGTACTTC
clone_size: once; d_call: TRBD1; v_call: TRBV4-1; j_call: TRBJ1-2; cdr3_aa: CASSQVPRGTGGPSGGYTF; cdr3_nt: TGCGCCAGCAGCCAAGTACCGAGGGGGACAGGGGGTCCCTCCGGTGGCTACACCTTC
clone_size: .; d_call: .; v_call: TRBV11-2; j_call: TRBJ1-1; cdr3_aa: CASSGIGQMNTEAFF; cdr3_nt: TGTGCCAGCAGCGGAATAGGACAGATGAACACTGAAGCTTTCTTT
clone_size: .; d_call: .; v_call: TRBV28; j_call: TRBJ1-4; cdr3_aa: CASSLGGATNEKLFF; cdr3_nt: TGTGCCAGCAGTCTTGGGGGCGCAACTAATGAAAAACTGTTTTTT
clone_size: .; d_call: TRBD1; v_call: TRBV24-1; j_call: TRBJ1-1; cdr3_aa: CATSDFKTGAVSTEAFF; cdr3_nt: TGTGCCACCAGTGATTTCAAGACAGGGGCGGTGAGCACTGAAGCTTTCTTT
clone_size: few; d_call: .; v_call: TRBV6-5; j_call: TRBJ1-2; cdr3_aa: CASSYEGGANYGYTF; cdr3_nt: TGTGCCAGCAGTTACGAAGGGGGAGCTAACTATGGCTACACCTTC
clone_size: .; d_call: TRBD1; v_call: TRBV11-2; j_call: TRBJ1-1; cdr3_aa: CASSSRTGGTEAFF; cdr3_nt: TGTGCCAGCAGCTCCAGGACAGGGGGCACTGAAGCTTTCTTT
clone_size: .; d_call: TRBD1; v_call: TRBV9; j_call: TRBJ1-1; cdr3_aa: CASSVDGQGGTEAFF; cdr3_nt: TGTGCCAGCAGCGTAGATGGACAGGGAGGCACTGAAGCTTTCTTT
clone_size: once; d_call: .; v_call: TRBV7-9; j_call: TRBJ2-1; cdr3_aa: CASSSTDLDGSYNEQFF; cdr3_nt: TGTGCCAGCAGCTCCACTGATCTAGACGGCTCCTACAATGAGCAGTTCTTC
clone_size: .; d_call: .; v_call: TRBV27; j_call: TRBJ1-1; cdr3_aa: CASSLSRQHANTEAFF; cdr3_nt: TGTGCCAGCAGTTTATCGCGGCAGCACGCCAACACTGAAGCTTTCTTT
clone_size: .; d_call: .; v_call: TRBV2; j_call: TRBJ1-1; cdr3_aa: CASSDWTALGTEAFF; cdr3_nt: TGTGCCAGCAGTGATTGGACAGCCTTGGGCACTGAAGCTTTCTTT
clone_size: .; d_call: .; v_call: TRBV5-1; j_call: TRBJ1-5; cdr3_aa: CASSLEGNSNQPQHF; cdr3_nt: TGCGCCAGCAGCTTGGAGGGGAATAGCAATCAGCCCCAGCATTTT
clone_size: once; d_call: .; v_call: TRBV7-9; j_call: TRBJ2-2; cdr3_aa: CASSLGSAGSTGELFF; cdr3_nt: TGTGCCAGCAGCTTAGGATCGGCGGGATCTACCGGGGAGCTGTTTTTT
clone_size: once; d_call: TRBD1; v_call: TRBV19; j_call: TRBJ1-4; cdr3_aa: CASSRDRGPEKLFF; cdr3_nt: TGTGCCAGTAGTAGAGACAGGGGGCCTGAAAAACTGTTTTTT